This note documents a single T cell receptor beta chain sequence. Its antigen has not been determined. Base qualities were left out, and no much larger clone turns up one base away. The data originate from a study of T cell responses to AZD1222 COVID-19 vaccine (dated by TCRdb to the early 2020s). In terms of the full investigation: TCR sequencing was performed for about 250 trial participants, of whom 200 to 220 were given two doses of AZD1222 and around 25 were given two doses of MenACWY control vaccine. Trial participants were enrolled into age subgroups of 18-55, 56-69 and 70-plus years, which contained around 150, 28 and 57 TCR-sequenced participants, respectively. Results and caveats for the whole study, not just this receptor: Reportedly, almost half of the unique spike-specific TCRs recognized epitopes lying outside the regions that are mutated in the B.1.351 and B.1.1.7 variants. Because no day 14 peak-response samples were available, the repertoires could be characterized only after the peak T cell response. Vaccine-associated CD4 TCRs spanned the whole spike protein, with dominant responses in regions 160-218 and 743-854. Most participants were white British and females outnumbered males, and the authors suggested that clonal diversity may have been underestimated. After two AZD1222 doses, spike-specific TCR breadth and depth were significantly higher than at day 0 and than in MenACWY recipients. In the small 56-69-year group, the increase in depth fell short of significance, most likely because of low power. Conclusions about previously exposed vaccinees are limited, since just a handful of AZD1222 recipients were seropositive for SARS-CoV-2 at baseline.

In light of the paper, this sample's time point label describes: about 28 days (+/-7) after the second vaccine dose. AZD1222 recipients given second doses at about 4 weeks or at about 12 weeks were pooled, since spike-specific TCR depth and breadth were not found to differ between the two schedules. Vaccinee samples were obtained from the UK trials COV001 and COV002, which included a single-blind randomized controlled phase 2/3 trial of AZD1222 (ChAdOx1 nCoV-19) in healthy adults. For TCRbeta chain sequencing, PBMC samples from trial participants were taken at day 0 and at day 28 after the second dose. V ends up 3 bases short and J 7 bases short, with an unmatched junction base count of 5. The CDR3 holds 14 amino acids from the cysteine to the phenylalanine. Of the read, only the CDR3 DNA is kept; its 42 bases are in frame from base 1. CDR1 and CDR2 (LNHNV, YYDKDF) derive from the germline V gene (reference sequence).

The CDR3 regions of human TCRbeta chains were analyzed by immunosequencing. The authors' pipeline ran thus. TCRs in the repertoires were compared against a reference library of SARS-CoV-2-specific TCRs that had been generated with the MIRA antigen-specificity platform. Breadth meant the fraction of unique TCRs that were SARS-CoV-2-associated, whereas depth meant the fraction of total T cells that were SARS-CoV-2-associated. Each spike-specific TCR was assigned to its reactive spike region and to a CD4 or CD8 class using the MIRA data. Log10-transformed breadth and depth values were compared by one-way ANOVA with Sidak's multiple comparisons tests. TCRdb mirrors the immuneACCESS table, restricted to in-frame sequences. Some clones are absent from its copies; in checked studies, under half trace to an unresolved V gene, and the reason for the others is unknown. D and trimming were read from the DNA, whereas the V and J calls and clone size are those reported in that table. In this sample the table shows about 82,000 clones, around 90% of which occur a single time. The ten most abundant clones make up roughly 3% of the sample.

Recombination linked TRBV15 to TRBJ1-3, with 8 middle bases fitting TRBD1. This sequence originates from an adult who received the AZD1222 COVID-19 vaccine. Specimen: peripheral blood, collected 28 days after the second AZD1222 dose. The CDR3 amino acid sequence is: CATSRTGDWNTIYF. In nucleotides, the sequence is TGTGCCACCAGCAGGACAGGGGATTGGAACACCATATATTTT.